This T cell receptor (beta chain) was retrieved from a study of cytomegalovirus exposure and HLA in healthy donors. Study-wide findings and caveats: Most TCR sequences proved rare, with some public TCRs found in many donors. Roughly even sequencing depth across donors was the assumption behind the presence/absence analyses.

Germline CDR1 and CDR2: SEHNR and FQNEAQ (reference sequence). CDR3 length: 16 residues. V was shortened by 1 base and J by 5 bases, with 17 bases between the two germline ends. Comment on this clone: Antigen specificity is unknown.

Researchers ran the PCR with 60 Vbeta and 13 Jbeta primers. In the authors' methods: An analysis performed later counted 75 million to 80 million unique TCR beta chains (roughly 10 million of them shared). Sequencing used immunoSEQ multiplex PCR; TCRdb keeps in-frame clones, though not all of them. That table furnishes V, J and clone size, whereas the DNA furnished D and trimming. This table holds around 120,000 clones, roughly 83% found once. The chain links TRBV7-9 to TRBJ2-5; maybe TRBD1 (6 bases). The sample was PBMCs. This receptor was taken from a girl aged 2 to 10 in good health and CMV-seronegative. The CDR3 sequence is CASSLGGGRRGETQYF. CDR3 nucleotides: TGTGCCAGCAGCTTAGGTGGGGGCCGACGGGGCGAGACCCAGTACTTC.